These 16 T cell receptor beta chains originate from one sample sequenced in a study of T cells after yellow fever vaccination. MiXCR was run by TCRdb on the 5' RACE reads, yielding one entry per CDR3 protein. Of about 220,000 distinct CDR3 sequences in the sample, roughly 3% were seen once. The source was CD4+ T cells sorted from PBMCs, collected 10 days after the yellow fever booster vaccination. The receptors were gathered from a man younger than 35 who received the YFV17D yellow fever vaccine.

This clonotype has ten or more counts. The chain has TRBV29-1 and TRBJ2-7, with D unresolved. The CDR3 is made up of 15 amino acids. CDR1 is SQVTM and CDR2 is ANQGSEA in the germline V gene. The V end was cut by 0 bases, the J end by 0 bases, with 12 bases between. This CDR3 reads CSVEDPGGSSYEQYF. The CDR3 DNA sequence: TGCAGCGTTGAAGATCCCGGCGGTAGCTCCTACGAGCAGTACTTC.

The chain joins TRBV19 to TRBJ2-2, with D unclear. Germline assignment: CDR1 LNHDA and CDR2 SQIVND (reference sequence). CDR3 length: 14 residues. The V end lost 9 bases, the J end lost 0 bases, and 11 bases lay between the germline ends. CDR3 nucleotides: TGTGCCAGGGGTCACGGATCGAACACCGGGGAGCTGTTTTTT. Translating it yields CARGHGSNTGELFF. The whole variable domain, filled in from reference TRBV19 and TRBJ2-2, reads DGGITQSPKYLFRKEGQNVTLSCEQNLNHDAMYWYRQDPGQGLRLIYYSQIVNDFQKGDIAEGYSVSREKKESFPLTVTSAQKNPTAFYLCARGHGSNTGELFFGEGSRLTVL.

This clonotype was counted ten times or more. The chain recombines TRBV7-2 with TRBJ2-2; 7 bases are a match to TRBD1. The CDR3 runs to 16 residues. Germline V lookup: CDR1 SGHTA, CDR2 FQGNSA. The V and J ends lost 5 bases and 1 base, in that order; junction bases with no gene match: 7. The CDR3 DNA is TGTGCCAGCAGCCCATATCAGGGGGTGAACACCGGGGAGCTGTTTTTT. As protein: CASSPYQGVNTGELFF.

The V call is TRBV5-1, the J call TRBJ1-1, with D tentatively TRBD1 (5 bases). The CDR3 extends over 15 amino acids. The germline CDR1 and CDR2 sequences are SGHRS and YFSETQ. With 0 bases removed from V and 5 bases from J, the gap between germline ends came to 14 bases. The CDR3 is CASSLVGGSITEAFF. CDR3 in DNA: TGCGCCAGCAGCTTGGTGGGGGGAAGTATTACTGAAGCTTTCTTT. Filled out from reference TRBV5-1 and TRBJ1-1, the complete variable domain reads KAGVTQTPRYLIKTRGQQVTLSCSPISGHRSVSWYQQTPGQGLQFLFEYFSETQRNKGNFPGRFSGRQFSNSRSEMNVSTLELGDSALYLCASSLVGGSITEAFFGQGTRLTVV.

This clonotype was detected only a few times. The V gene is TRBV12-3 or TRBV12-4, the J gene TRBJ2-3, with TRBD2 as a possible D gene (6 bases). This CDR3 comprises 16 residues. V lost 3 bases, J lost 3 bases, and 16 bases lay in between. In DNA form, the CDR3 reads TGTGCCAGCAGTTTTCGGGGAAGTGGAGGGACAGATACGCAGTATTTT. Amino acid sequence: CASSFRGSGGTDTQYF.

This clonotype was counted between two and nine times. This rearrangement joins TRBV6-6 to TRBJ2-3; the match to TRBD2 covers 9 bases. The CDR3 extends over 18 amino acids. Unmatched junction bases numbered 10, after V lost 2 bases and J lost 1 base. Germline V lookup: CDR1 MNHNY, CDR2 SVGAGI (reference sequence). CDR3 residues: CASSYPTRGGRGTDTQYF. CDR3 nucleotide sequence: TGTGCCAGCAGTTACCCTACGCGGGGGGGCCGGGGCACAGATACGCAGTATTTT.

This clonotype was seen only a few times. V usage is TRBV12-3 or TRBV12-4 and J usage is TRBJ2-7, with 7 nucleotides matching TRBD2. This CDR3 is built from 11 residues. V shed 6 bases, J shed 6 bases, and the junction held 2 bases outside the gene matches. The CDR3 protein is CASSWGGEQYF. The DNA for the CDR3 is TGTGCCAGCAGCTGGGGGGGCGAGCAGTACTTC.

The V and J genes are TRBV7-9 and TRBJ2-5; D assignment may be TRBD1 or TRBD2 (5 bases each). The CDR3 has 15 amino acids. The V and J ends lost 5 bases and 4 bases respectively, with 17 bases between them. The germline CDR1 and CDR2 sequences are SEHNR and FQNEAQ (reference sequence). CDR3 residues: CASSPGTARGETQYF. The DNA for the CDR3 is TGTGCCAGCAGCCCCGGGACGGCACGGGGAGAGACCCAGTACTTC.

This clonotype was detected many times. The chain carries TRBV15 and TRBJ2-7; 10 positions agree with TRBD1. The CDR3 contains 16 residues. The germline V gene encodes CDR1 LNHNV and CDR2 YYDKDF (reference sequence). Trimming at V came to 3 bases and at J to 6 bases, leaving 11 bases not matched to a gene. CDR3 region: CATSRSGTGDPREQYF. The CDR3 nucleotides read TGTGCCACCAGCAGGTCCGGGACAGGGGACCCTCGCGAGCAGTACTTC.

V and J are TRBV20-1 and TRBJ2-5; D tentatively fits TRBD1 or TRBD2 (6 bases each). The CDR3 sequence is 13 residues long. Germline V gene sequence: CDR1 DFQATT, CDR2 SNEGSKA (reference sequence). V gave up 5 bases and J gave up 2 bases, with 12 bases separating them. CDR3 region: CSAARGGQETQYF. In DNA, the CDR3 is TGCAGTGCTGCTCGAGGGGGGCAAGAGACCCAGTACTTC.

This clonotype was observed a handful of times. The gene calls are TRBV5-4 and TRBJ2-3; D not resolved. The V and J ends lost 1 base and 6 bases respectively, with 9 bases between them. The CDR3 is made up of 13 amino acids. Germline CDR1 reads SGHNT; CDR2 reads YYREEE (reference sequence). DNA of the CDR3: TGTGCCAGCAGCTTGCCTTTCCCGGATACGCAGTATTTT. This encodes CASSLPFPDTQYF.

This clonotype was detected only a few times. In nucleotides, the CDR3 is TGTGCCAGCAGTTACGTAGCGGGGGCGGAGACCCAGTACTTC. Translation gives CASSYVAGAETQYF. J is TRBJ2-5 and V is TRBV6-6; 9 nucleotides match TRBD2. The CDR3 is made up of 14 amino acids. J lost 5 bases, V lost 2 bases, and 3 bases had no gene match. Germline V gives CDR1 MNHNY, CDR2 SVGAGI (reference sequence).

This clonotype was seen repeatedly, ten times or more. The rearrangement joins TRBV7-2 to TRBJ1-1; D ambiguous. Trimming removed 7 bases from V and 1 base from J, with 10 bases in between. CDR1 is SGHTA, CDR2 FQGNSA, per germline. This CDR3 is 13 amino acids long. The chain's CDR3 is CASKQTPNTEAFF. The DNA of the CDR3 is TGTGCCAGCAAACAGACACCGAACACTGAAGCTTTCTTT.

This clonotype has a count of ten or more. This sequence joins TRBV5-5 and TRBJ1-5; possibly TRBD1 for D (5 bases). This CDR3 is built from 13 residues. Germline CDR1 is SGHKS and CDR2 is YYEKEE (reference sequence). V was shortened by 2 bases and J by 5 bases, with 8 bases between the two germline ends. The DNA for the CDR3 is TGTGCCAGCAGCTTAACAGGCCATCAGCCCCAGCATTTT. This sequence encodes CASSLTGHQPQHF.

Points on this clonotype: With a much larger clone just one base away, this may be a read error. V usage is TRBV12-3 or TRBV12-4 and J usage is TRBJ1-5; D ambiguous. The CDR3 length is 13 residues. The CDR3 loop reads CASSFLGNQPEHF. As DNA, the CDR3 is TGTGCCAGCAGTTTTTTGGGCAATCAGCCCGAGCATTTT.

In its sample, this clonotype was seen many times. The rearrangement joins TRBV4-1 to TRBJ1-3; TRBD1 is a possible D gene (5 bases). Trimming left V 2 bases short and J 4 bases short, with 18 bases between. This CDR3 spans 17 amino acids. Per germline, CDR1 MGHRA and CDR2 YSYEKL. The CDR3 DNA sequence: TGCGCCAGCAGCCAATCTTTGGGCAGGGAAAAAGGAAACACCATATATTTT. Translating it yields CASSQSLGREKGNTIYF.